The entry below describes one TCR beta chain. What it binds is unknown. With 60 Vbeta and 13 Jbeta primers, the PCR was carried out. TCRdb's table, derived via immunoSEQ multiplex PCR, lists solely in-frame clones and lacks some. This repertoire includes around 200,000 clones. The sample is drawn from a study of cytomegalovirus exposure and HLA in healthy donors. Study-wide findings and caveats: The authors listed 164 TCR beta chains as cytomegalovirus-associated. In a later analysis, V- and J-gene trimming of beta chains associated with a DCLRE1C missense variant, replicated independently. Common viral pathogens were later found to be apparently linked to several of the most significant clusters. As confirmed in vitro, a few CMV-associated chains were specific for CMV antigens.

The CDR3 runs to 16 residues. Germline CDR1 SGDLS, CDR2 YYNGEE. V lost 0 bases to trimming and J lost 7 bases, with 17 bases between them. The sequenced sample consisted of PBMCs. V and J are TRBV9 and TRBJ1-5; possibly TRBD1 for D (5 bases). The receptor was isolated from a girl aged 2 to 9 in good health and CMV-seropositive. For the CDR3, the DNA is TGTGCCAGCAGCGTAGATGGGGGAGGCCACTTACAGCCCCAGCATTTT. Its translation is CASSVDGGGHLQPQHF.